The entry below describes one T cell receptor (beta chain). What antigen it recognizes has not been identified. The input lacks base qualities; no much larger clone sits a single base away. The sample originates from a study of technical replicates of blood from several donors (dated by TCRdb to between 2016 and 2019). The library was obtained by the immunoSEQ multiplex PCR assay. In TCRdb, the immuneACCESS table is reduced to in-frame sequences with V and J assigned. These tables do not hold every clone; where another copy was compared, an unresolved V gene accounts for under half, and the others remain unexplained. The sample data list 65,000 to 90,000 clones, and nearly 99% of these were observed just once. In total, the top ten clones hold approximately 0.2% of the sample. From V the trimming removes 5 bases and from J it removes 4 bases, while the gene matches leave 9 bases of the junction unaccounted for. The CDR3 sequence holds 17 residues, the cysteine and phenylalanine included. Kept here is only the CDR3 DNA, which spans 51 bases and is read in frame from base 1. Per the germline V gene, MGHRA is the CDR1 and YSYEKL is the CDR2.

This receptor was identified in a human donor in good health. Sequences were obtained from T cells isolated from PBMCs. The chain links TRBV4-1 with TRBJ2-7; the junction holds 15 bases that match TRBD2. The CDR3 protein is CASSGRTSGRAGYEQYF. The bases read TGCGCCAGCAGCGGACGGACTAGCGGGAGGGCCGGGTACGAGCAGTACTTC.